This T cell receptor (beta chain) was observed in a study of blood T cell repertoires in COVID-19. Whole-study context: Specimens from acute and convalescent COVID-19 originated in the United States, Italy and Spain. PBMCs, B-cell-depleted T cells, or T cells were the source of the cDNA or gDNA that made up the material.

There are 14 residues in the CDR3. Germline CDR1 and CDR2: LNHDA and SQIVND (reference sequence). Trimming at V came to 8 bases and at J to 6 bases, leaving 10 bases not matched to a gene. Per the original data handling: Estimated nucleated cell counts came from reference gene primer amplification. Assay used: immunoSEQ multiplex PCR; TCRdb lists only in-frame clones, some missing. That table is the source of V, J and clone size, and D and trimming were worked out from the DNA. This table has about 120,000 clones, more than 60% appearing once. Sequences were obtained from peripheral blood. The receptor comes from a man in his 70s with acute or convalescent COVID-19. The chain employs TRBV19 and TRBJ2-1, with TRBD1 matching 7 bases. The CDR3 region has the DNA TGTGCCAGTGAGGGGGCTCCGGGGCGCAATGAGCAGTTCTTC. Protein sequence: CASEGAPGRNEQFF.